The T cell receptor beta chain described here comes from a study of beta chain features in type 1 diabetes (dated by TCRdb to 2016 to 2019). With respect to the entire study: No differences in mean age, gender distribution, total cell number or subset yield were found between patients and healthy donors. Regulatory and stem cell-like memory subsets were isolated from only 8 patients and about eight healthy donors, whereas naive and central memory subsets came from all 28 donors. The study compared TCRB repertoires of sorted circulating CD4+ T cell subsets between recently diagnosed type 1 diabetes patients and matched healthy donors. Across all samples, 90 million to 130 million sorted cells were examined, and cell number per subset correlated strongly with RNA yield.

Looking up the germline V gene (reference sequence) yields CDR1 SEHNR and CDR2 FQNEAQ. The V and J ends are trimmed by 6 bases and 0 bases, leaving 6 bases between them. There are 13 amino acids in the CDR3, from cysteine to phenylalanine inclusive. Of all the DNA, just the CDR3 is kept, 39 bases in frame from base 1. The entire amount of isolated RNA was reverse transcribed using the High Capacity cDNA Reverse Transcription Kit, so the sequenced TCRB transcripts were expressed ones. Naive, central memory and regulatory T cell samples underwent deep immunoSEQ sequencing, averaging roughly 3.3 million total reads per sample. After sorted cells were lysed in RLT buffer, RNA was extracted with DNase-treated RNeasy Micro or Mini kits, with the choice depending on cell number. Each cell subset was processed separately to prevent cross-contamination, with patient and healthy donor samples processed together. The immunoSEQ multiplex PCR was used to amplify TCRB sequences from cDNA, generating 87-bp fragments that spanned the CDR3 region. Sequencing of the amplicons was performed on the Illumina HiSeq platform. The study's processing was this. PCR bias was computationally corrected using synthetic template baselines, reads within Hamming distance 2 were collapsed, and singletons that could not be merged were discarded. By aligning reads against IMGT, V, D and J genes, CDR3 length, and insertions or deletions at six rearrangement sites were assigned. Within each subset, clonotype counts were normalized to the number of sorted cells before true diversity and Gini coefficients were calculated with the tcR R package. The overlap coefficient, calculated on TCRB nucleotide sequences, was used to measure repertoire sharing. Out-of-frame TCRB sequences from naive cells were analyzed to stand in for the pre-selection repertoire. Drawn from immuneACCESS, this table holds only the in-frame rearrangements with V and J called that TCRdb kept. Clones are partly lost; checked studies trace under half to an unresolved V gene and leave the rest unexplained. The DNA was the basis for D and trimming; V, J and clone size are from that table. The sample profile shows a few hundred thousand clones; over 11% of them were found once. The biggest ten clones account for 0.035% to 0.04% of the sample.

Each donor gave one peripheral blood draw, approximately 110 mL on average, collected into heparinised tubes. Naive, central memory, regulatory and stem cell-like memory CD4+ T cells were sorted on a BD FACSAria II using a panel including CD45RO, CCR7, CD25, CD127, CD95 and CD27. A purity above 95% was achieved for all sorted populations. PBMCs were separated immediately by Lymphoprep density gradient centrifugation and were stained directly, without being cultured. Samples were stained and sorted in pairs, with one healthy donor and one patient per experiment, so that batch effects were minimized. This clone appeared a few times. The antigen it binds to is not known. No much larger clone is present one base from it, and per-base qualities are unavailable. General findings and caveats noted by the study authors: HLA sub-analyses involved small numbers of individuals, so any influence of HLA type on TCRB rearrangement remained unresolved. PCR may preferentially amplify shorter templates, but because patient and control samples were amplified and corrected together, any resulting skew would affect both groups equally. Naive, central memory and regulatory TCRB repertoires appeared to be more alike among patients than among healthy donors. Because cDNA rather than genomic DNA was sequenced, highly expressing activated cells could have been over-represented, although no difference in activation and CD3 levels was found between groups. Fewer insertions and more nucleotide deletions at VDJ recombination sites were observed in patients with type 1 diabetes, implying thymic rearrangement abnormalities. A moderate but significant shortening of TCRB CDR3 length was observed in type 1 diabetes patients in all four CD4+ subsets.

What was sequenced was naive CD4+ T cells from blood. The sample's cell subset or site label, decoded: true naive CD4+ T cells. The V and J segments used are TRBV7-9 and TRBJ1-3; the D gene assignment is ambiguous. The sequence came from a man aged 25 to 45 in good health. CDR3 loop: CASRFSSGNTIYF. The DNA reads TGTGCCAGCAGGTTCAGCTCTGGAAACACCATATATTTT.